The 27 T cell receptor beta chains given below trace back to one sample, sequenced in a study of blood T cells in healthy people across ages. The second PCR ran roughly 6 to 11 cycles with a sample-barcoded 5' primer and J-beta primers. From the 5' RACE reads, TCRdb called clonotypes with MiXCR, one entry per CDR3 protein. The top ten clones hold under 20% of a sample with 920,000 or so distinct CDR3 sequences, 35% to 55% of them seen once. The sequencing input was blood. The receptors derive from a woman aged 60-70 years in good health.

The chain recombines TRBV3-1 with TRBJ2-1; TRBD2 matches 8 bases. Looked up from germline, CDR1 is LGHDT and CDR2 is YNNKEL (reference sequence). Trimming removed 4 bases from V and 0 bases from J; junction bases left unmatched: 14. This CDR3 contains 19 residues. CDR3 residues: CASSLWGGSGRSSYNEQFF. The CDR3 region has the DNA TGTGCCAGCAGCCTCTGGGGGGGGAGCGGGAGAAGCTCCTACAATGAGCAGTTCTTC.

A note on this clonotype: Since a much larger clone is just one base distant, this may be a read error. The chain joins TRBV6-6 to TRBJ2-1, with D possibly matching TRBD1 (5 bases). Germline V lookup: CDR1 MNHNY, CDR2 SVGAGI (reference sequence). CDR3 size: 16 residues. This CDR3 reads CTSSYDRKTLDNEQFF. The CDR3 DNA is TGTACCAGCAGTTACGACAGAAAGACATTGGACAATGAGCAGTTCTTC.

This clonotype was observed many times. The genes are TRBV28 and TRBJ2-7, with 7 bases aligning to TRBD2. The germline gives CDR1 MDHEN, CDR2 SYDVKM. V was pared by 3 bases and J by 3 bases, with 5 bases of the junction left unmatched. The CDR3 consists of 14 residues. CDR3 loop: CASSFGGINYEQYF. The CDR3 region has the DNA TGTGCCAGCAGTTTCGGGGGGATAAACTACGAGCAGTACTTC.

This chain connects TRBV20-1 to TRBJ1-2, with TRBD1 matching 7 bases. CDR1 is DFQATT, CDR2 SNEGSKA, per germline (reference sequence). With V trimmed by 0 bases and J by 4 bases, 5 bases remained unmatched. This CDR3 comprises 14 residues. The CDR3 DNA follows: TGCAGTGCTAGAGATTCAGACAGGGCCTATGGCTACACCTTC. Its translation is CSARDSDRAYGYTF.

Of note for this clonotype: This sequence may be a read error, since a much larger clone differs from it by one base. V and J are TRBV6-1 and TRBJ2-7; unclear D gene. This CDR3 contains 12 residues. Germline CDR1 reads MNHNS; CDR2 reads SASEGT. V gave up 4 bases and J gave up 2 bases, with 6 bases separating them. This chain's CDR3 is CASSGAAYEQYF. The CDR3 nucleotides are TGTGCCAGCAGTGGGGCAGCCTACGAGCAGTACTTC.

This rearrangement joins TRBV12-3 or TRBV12-4 to TRBJ2-3; 10 bases fit TRBD2. The CDR3 length is 13 residues. Losses at the gene ends were 10 bases for V and 6 bases for J; bases not matched to a gene: 7. CDR3: CATSLAGADTQYF. CDR3 coding DNA: TGTGCCACCTCGCTAGCGGGAGCGGATACGCAGTATTTT.

This clonotype was seen a few times. V usage is TRBV6-5 and J usage is TRBJ2-1; D might be TRBD2 (6 bases). The germline gives CDR1 MNHEY, CDR2 SVGAGI. The length of the CDR3 is 16 residues. Trimming removed 0 bases at V and 5 bases at J, with 14 bases between. This chain's CDR3 is CASSYSTLGLNNEQFF. The DNA for the CDR3 is TGTGCCAGCAGTTACTCGACCCTGGGACTCAACAATGAGCAGTTCTTC.

The gene calls are TRBV4-1 and TRBJ2-7; D is perhaps TRBD2 (5 bases). Deletions cut 1 base from V and 6 bases from J, with 16 bases between. Germline-derived CDR1 and CDR2 are MGHRA and YSYEKL. The CDR3 consists of 15 residues. In DNA, the CDR3 is TGCGCCAGCAGCCAAGTTCTAGTTGTGGGGAGCGAGCAGTACTTC. It specifies CASSQVLVVGSEQYF.

Regarding this clonotype: A junction end diverges from the germline sequence, so it may reflect a read error. V is TRBV25-1 and J is TRBJ1-4; maybe TRBD1 (5 bases). Germline V CDR1 and CDR2: MGHDK, SYGVNS. This CDR3 spans 14 amino acids. The CDR3 coding sequence is TGTGCCAGCAGTCTTCGGGACCGTAATGAAAAACTGTATTTT. It is translated as CASSLRDRNEKLYF. Full variable domain (rest looked up from reference TRBV25-1 and TRBJ1-4): EADIYQTPRYLVIGTGKKITLECSQTMGHDKMYWYQQDPGMELHLIHYSYGVNSTEKGDLSSESTVSRIRTEHFPLTLESARPSHTSQYLCASSLRDRNEKLYFGSGTQLSVL.

The genes are TRBV11-2 and TRBJ2-7; TRBD1 aligns across 12 bases. Germline V gives CDR1 SGHAT, CDR2 FQNNGV. The length of the CDR3 is 14 residues. Trimming took 3 bases from V and 6 from J; bases not matched to a gene: 3. The CDR3 sequence: CASSLGTGGSEQYF. The CDR3 DNA sequence: TGTGCCAGCAGCTTGGGGACAGGGGGCTCCGAGCAGTACTTC.

In this sample, this clonotype turned up a few times. The chain recombines TRBV11-2 with TRBJ2-5, with no clear D. This CDR3 has 16 residues. Germline CDR1 is SGHAT and CDR2 is FQNNGV. V gave up 1 base and J gave up 1 base, with 13 bases separating them. Here the CDR3 DNA reads TGTGCCAGCAGCTTAGGGGTGGTTGCCAGCCAAGAGACCCAGTACTTC. It translates to CASSLGVVASQETQYF.

About this clonotype itself: The germline gene is not matched at one end of the junction; a read error may be the cause. The genes are TRBV11-2 and TRBJ2-3; TRBD2 matches 11 bases. The CDR3 covers 15 residues. Germline CDR1 and CDR2: SGHAT and FQNNGV. CDR3 coding DNA: TGTGCCAGAAGCTTATCTAGCGGGGGGACAGATACGCAGTATTTT. This gives the protein CARSLSSGGTDTQYF.

This clonotype was detected only a few times. The V gene is TRBV4-1, the J gene TRBJ2-7; D uncertain. CDR3 length: 13 residues. V shed 1 base and J shed 3 bases, with 7 bases lying between them. CDR1 and CDR2 from the germline V gene are MGHRA and YSYEKL. CDR3 nucleotides: TGCGCCAGCAGCCAAGCCTCCAACTACGAGCAGTACTTC. This gives the protein CASSQASNYEQYF.

Comments on this clonotype: The junction departs from the called germline gene at one end, perhaps through a read error. The V and J genes are TRBV7-9 and TRBJ1-2; weak D call: TRBD1 (5 bases). The CDR3 consists of 14 residues. Germline values: CDR1 SEHNR, CDR2 FQNEAQ (reference sequence). CDR3 in amino acids: CASGVRGANYGHTF. DNA of the CDR3: TGTGCCAGCGGTGTAAGGGGAGCTAACTATGGCCACACCTTC.

The chain uses TRBV6-6 and TRBJ1-2, with 7 bases lining up with TRBD1. The CDR3 is made up of 17 amino acids. Germline trimming cut 5 bases from V and 8 bases from J; bases unmatched to any gene: 20. Per germline, CDR1 MNHNY and CDR2 SVGAGI (reference sequence). For the CDR3, the DNA is TGTGCCAGCAGTCTTCTTCCCGACAGGGCGAAACTGATGGGCTACACCTTC. This translates into CASSLLPDRAKLMGYTF.

At least ten counts were recorded for this clonotype. The chain is built from TRBV2 and TRBJ2-7; tentatively, D is TRBD1 (5 bases). This CDR3 comprises 14 residues. Germline-derived CDR1 and CDR2 are SNHLY and FYNNEI. With 3 bases removed from V and 2 bases from J, the gap between germline ends came to 11 bases. This CDR3 is CASSDGAPPYEQYF. The CDR3 coding sequence is TGTGCCAGCAGTGATGGGGCTCCACCCTACGAGCAGTACTTC. Full variable domain (rest looked up from reference TRBV2 and TRBJ2-7): EPEVTQTPSHQVTQMGQEVILRCVPISNHLYFYWYRQILGQKVEFLVSFYNNEISEKSEIFDDQFSVERPDGSNFTLKIRSTKLEDSAMYFCASSDGAPPYEQYFGPGTRLTVT.

The gene calls are TRBV6-2 or TRBV6-3 and TRBJ1-2; D gene ambiguous. Germline values: CDR1 MNHEY, CDR2 SVGEGT. The CDR3 has 14 residues. V lost 8 bases and J 4 bases, leaving 17 bases between the germline ends. The CDR3 bases are TGTGCCAGCGATTACTCTGGGCAGACCTATGGCTACACCTTC. As protein: CASDYSGQTYGYTF.

The chain carries TRBV28 and TRBJ2-6; D remains unclear. The germline V gene has CDR1 MDHEN and CDR2 SYDVKM. V lost 8 bases and J 6 bases, leaving 11 bases between the germline ends. There are 13 residues in the CDR3. Written as DNA, the CDR3 is TGTGCCAGCGCATCTTTGCCGGCCAACGTCCTGACTTTC. Residues: CASASLPANVLTF.

The rearrangement joins TRBV27 to TRBJ2-1, with D perhaps TRBD1 (6 bases). V lost 3 bases and J lost 8, with 11 bases in between. The CDR3 has 13 amino acids. Germline assignment: CDR1 MNHEY and CDR2 SMNVEV (reference sequence). CDR3 amino acids: CASSFYRVDEQFF. CDR3 bases: TGTGCCAGCAGTTTTTACAGGGTGGATGAGCAGTTCTTC.

This clonotype was detected ten times or more. This chain links TRBV5-1 with TRBJ2-7; D possibly uses TRBD1 or TRBD2 (6 bases each). This CDR3 has 14 residues. Per germline, CDR1 SGHRS and CDR2 YFSETQ. Trimming pared 4 bases from V and 2 bases from J, leaving 13 bases between. CDR3 region: CASSPRGATYEQYF. The CDR3 DNA sequence: TGCGCCAGCAGCCCGAGGGGGGCTACCTACGAGCAGTACTTC.

The chain is built from TRBV7-3 and TRBJ2-5; TRBD2 matches at 8 bases. V shed 5 bases, J shed 3 bases, and the junction held 8 bases outside the gene matches. The CDR3 spans 15 residues. Per germline, CDR1 SGHTA and CDR2 FQGTGA. CDR3 in amino acids: CASSRGGLLKETQYF. The CDR3 DNA follows: TGTGCCAGCAGCCGGGGGGGCCTCCTCAAAGAGACCCAGTACTTC. Using reference TRBV7-3 and TRBJ2-5 for the parts outside the CDR3, the full variable domain is GAGVSQTPSNKVTEKGKYVELRCDPISGHTALYWYRQSLGQGPEFLIYFQGTGAADDSGLPNDRFFAVRPEGSVSTLKIQRTERGDSAVYLCASSRGGLLKETQYFGPGTRLLVL.

Written as DNA, the CDR3 is TGTGCCAGCAGCTTAGGGACGGTAATAGGGGAGACCCAGTACTTC. This encodes CASSLGTVIGETQYF. V usage is TRBV7-6 and J usage is TRBJ2-5; D is unresolved. Trimming removed 1 base at V and 5 bases at J, with 14 bases between. This CDR3 contains 15 residues. Germline-derived CDR1 and CDR2 are SGHVS and FNYEAQ.

As concerns this clonotype: A much larger clone sits a single nucleotide away, making a read error possible. The V gene is TRBV9, the J gene TRBJ2-7, with a tentative D call TRBD2 (7 bases). The DNA end favors TRBJ2-5, so the J call may be wrong. This CDR3 comprises 14 residues. Germline assignment: CDR1 SGDLS and CDR2 YYNGEE. The CDR3 sequence: CASSVEGGVETQYF. The DNA of the CDR3 is TGTGCCAGCAGCGTAGAAGGGGGGGTAGAGACCCAGTACTTC.

The chain has TRBV2 and TRBJ2-3; tentatively, D is TRBD2 (6 bases). The V end lost 3 bases, the J end lost 1 base, and 20 bases lay between the germline ends. Germline V gene sequence: CDR1 SNHLY, CDR2 FYNNEI. This CDR3 has 18 residues. CDR3 in amino acids: CASSEGWDFPFGTDTQYF. The CDR3 DNA sequence: TGTGCCAGCAGTGAGGGATGGGACTTCCCCTTTGGCACAGATACGCAGTATTTT.

V usage is TRBV27 and J usage is TRBJ2-2; TRBD2 matches 10 bases. V dropped 6 bases and J dropped 7; count of bases not matched to a gene: 8. The CDR3 contains 15 residues. Looked up from germline, CDR1 is MNHEY and CDR2 is SMNVEV (reference sequence). CDR3 loop: CASSTSGNAGGELFF. CDR3 sequence (DNA): TGTGCCAGCAGCACTAGCGGGAATGCCGGCGGGGAGCTGTTTTTT.

This clonotype has only one observation. The chain joins TRBV20-1 to TRBJ2-5; 10 nucleotides agree with TRBD2. CDR1 and CDR2 from the germline V gene are DFQATT and SNEGSKA (reference sequence). With 6 bases clipped from V and 4 bases from J, the junction kept 14 bases outside the gene matches. This CDR3 has 16 residues. CDR3 sequence: CSAGQREGFLIETQYF. In DNA form, the CDR3 reads TGCAGTGCGGGACAGCGGGAGGGATTTTTAATAGAGACCCAGTACTTC.

This clonotype came up many times. This chain joins TRBV4-2 and TRBJ2-7; D ambiguous. The V end lost 5 bases, the J end lost 5 bases, and 13 bases lay between the germline ends. This CDR3 is 13 amino acids long. Germline V gene sequence: CDR1 LGHNA, CDR2 YNFKEQ. The CDR3 loop reads CASSLLRSHEQYF. CDR3 nucleotide sequence: TGTGCCAGCAGCTTGCTGCGGTCCCACGAGCAGTACTTC.